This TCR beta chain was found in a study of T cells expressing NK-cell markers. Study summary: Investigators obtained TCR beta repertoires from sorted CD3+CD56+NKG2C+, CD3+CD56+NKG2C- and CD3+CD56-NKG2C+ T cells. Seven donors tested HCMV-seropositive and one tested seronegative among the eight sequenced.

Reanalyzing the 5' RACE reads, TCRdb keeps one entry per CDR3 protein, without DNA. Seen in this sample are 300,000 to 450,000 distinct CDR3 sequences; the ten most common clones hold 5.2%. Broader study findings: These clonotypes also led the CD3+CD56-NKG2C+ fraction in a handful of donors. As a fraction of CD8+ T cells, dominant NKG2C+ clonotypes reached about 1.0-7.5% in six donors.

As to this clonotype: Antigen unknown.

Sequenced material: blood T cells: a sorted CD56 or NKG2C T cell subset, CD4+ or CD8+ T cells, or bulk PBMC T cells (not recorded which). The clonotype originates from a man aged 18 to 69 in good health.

The chain's CDR3 is CASSNRVSNQPQHF. The V and J genes are TRBV2 and TRBJ1-5; TCRdb outputs TRBD1, but without DNA this stays unchecked. The germline V gene has CDR1 SNHLY and CDR2 FYNNEI. CDR3 length: 14 amino acids.